This T cell receptor (beta chain) was sequenced for a study of T cells in Graves' hyperthyroidism and ophthalmopathy. The CDR3 regions of TCR beta were amplified from RNA transcripts. During a first-round RT-PCR of the TCR CDR3, the HTBI primer set was used. Each CDR3 protein is one row after TCRdb ran MiXCR on the multiplex PCR reads. Of around 520,000 distinct CDR3 sequences listed, about 14% are singletons. The germline V gene has CDR1 SNHLY and CDR2 FYNNEI. Trimming stripped 4 bases from V and 1 base from J, with 10 bases between. CDR3 size: 14 residues. Many counts were recorded for this clonotype.

The sample consisted of blood. The clonotype was recovered from a woman in her thirties or forties with Graves' hyperthyroidism. The chain carries TRBV2 and TRBJ1-1; no reliable D call. CDR3 residues: CASSVGHTNTEAFF. The CDR3 DNA reads TGTGCCAGCAGTGTCGGGCACACGAACACTGAAGCTTTCTTT.